The clone carrying this T cell receptor beta chain was counted a single time. Its antigen is not known. The ends were cut back, 0 bases at V and 3 bases at J, with 8 bases in the middle. Germline V CDR1 and CDR2: LGHNA, YNFKEQ. This CDR3 has 14 amino acids. This record belongs to a study of cytomegalovirus exposure and HLA in healthy donors. Study results and limitations: DRB1 had the most TCR associations and HLA-C the fewest, a later analysis found, with rates varying by HLA locus. Among TCR sequences, most were rare, though some public TCRs appeared in many donors. A later analysis reportedly found fewer N-insertions in an Asian-associated ancestry cluster than the approximately 660-donor mean. The study dropped some indistinguishable V segments, TRBV6-2 and TRBV6-3 among them.

The study ran its PCR with 60 Vbeta and 13 Jbeta primers. Sequencing used immunoSEQ multiplex PCR; TCRdb keeps in-frame clones, though not all of them. The table lists 110,000 to 150,000 clones, around 78% of them singletons, with about 2.2% in the top ten. The source material was PBMCs. The source of this sequence is a woman aged 18-29 years in good health and CMV-seropositive. V usage is TRBV4-2 and J usage is TRBJ1-2, with unresolved D. The CDR3 DNA follows: TGTGCCAGCAGCCAAGAACAGAGGGACTATGGCTACACCTTC. Translation: CASSQEQRDYGYTF.